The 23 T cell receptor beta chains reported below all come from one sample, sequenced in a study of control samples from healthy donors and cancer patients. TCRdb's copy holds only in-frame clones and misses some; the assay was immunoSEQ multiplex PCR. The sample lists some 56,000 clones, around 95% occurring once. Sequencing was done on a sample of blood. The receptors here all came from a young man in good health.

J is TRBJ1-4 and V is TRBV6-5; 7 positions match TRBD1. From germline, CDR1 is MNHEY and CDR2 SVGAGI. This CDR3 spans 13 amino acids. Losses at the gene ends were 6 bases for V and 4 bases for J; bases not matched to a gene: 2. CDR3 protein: CASRGTDNEKLFF. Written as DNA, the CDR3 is TGTGCCAGCAGGGGGACAGATAATGAAAAACTGTTTTTT.

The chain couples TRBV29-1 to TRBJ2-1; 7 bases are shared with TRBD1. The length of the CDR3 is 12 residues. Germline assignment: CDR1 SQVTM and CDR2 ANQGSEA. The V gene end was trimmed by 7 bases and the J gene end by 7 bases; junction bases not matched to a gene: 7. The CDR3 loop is CSGDDRANEQFF. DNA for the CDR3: TGCAGCGGGGATGACAGGGCTAATGAGCAGTTCTTC.

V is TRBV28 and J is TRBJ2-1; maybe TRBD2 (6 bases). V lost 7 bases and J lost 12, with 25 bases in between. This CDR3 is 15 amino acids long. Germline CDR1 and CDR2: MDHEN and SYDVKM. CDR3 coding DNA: TGTGCCAGCACTTCCCCTTTGGGGGGTCAAATCTGGCAGTTCTTC. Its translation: CASTSPLGGQIWQFF.

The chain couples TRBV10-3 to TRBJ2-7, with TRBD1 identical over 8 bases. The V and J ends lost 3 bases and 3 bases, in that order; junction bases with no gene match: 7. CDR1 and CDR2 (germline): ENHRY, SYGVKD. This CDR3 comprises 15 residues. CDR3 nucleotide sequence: TGTGCCATCAGTGACACGACAGGGGTGTTCTACGAGCAGTACTTC. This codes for CAISDTTGVFYEQYF.

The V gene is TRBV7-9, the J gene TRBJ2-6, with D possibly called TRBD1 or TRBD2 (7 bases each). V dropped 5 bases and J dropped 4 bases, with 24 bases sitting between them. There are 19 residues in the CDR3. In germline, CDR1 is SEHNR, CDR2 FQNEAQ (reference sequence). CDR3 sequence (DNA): TGTGCCAGCAGCCCTAGGGTTGGGGAGGGGGCGGCAGGGGCCAACGTCCTGACTTTC. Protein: CASSPRVGEGAAGANVLTF.

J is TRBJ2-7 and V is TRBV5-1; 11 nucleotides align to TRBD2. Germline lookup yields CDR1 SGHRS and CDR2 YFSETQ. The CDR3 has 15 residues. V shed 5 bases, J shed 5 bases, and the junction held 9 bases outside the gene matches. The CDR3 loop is CASSRATSGINEQYF. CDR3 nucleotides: TGCGCCAGCAGTCGGGCGACTAGCGGGATTAACGAGCAGTACTTC.

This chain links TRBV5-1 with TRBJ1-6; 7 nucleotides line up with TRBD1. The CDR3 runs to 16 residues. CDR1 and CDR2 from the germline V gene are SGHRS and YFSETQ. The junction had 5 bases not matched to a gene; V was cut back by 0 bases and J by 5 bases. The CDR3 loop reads CASSLAGTAHNSPLHF. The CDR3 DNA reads TGCGCCAGCAGCTTGGCCGGGACAGCTCATAATTCACCCCTCCACTTT. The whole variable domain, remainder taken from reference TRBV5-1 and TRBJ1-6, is KAGVTQTPRYLIKTRGQQVTLSCSPISGHRSVSWYQQTPGQGLQFLFEYFSETQRNKGNFPGRFSGRQFSNSRSEMNVSTLELGDSALYLCASSLAGTAHNSPLHFGNGTRLTVT.

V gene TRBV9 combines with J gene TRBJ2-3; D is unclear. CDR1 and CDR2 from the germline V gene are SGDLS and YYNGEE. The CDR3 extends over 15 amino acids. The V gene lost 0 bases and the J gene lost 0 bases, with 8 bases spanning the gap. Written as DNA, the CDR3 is TGTGCCAGCAGCGTAGCTCGGCGTAGCACAGATACGCAGTATTTT. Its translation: CASSVARRSTDTQYF.

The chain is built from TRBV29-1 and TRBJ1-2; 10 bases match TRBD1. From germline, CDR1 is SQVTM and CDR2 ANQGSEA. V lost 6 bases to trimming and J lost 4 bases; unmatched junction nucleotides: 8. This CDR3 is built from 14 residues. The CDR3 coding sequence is TGCAGCGTCCAAGGGACAGGGGCCTTCTATGGCTACACCTTC. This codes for CSVQGTGAFYGYTF.

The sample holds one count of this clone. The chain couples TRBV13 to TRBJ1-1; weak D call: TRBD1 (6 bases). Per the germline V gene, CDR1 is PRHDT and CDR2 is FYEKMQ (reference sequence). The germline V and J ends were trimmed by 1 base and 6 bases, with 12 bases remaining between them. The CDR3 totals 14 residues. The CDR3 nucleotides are TGTGCCAGCAGCTTAGTGGGGGCGCGCGCTGAAGCTTTCTTT. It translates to CASSLVGARAEAFF.

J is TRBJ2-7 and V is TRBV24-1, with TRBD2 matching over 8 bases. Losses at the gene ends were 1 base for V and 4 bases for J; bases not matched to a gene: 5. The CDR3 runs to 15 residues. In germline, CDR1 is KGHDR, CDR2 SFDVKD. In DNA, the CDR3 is TGTGCCACCAGTGATTTAAAGCGGGAGACATACGAGCAGTACTTC. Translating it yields CATSDLKRETYEQYF.

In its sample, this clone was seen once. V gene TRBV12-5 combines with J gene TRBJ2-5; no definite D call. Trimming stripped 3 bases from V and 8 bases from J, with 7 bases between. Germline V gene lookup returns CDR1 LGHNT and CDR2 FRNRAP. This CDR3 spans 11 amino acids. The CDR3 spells CASGFGHTQYF. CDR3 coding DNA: TGTGCTAGTGGTTTCGGCCACACCCAGTACTTC.

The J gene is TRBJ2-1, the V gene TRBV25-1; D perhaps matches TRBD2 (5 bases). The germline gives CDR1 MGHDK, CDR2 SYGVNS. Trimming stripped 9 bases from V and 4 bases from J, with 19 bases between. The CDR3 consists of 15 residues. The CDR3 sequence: CARVDYSIGYNEQFF. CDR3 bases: TGTGCCAGGGTTGACTACTCGATTGGATACAATGAGCAGTTCTTC.

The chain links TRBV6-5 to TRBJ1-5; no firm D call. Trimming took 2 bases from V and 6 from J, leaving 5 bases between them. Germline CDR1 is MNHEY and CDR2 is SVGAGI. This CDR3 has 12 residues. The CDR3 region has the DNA TGTGCCAGCAGTTACCTTGGTCAGCCCCAGCATTTT. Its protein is CASSYLGQPQHF.

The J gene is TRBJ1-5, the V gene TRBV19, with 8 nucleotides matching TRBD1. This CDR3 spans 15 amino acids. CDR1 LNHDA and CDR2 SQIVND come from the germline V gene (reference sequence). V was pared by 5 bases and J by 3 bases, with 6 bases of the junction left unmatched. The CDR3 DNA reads TGTGCCAGTAGTCCAGGACAGGGACTCAATCAGCCCCAGCATTTT. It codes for CASSPGQGLNQPQHF.

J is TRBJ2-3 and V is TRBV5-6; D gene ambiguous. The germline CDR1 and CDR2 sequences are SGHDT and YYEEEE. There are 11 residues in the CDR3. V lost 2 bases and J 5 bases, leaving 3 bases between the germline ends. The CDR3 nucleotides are TGTGCCAGCAGCTTCGTAGATACGCAGTATTTT. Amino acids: CASSFVDTQYF.

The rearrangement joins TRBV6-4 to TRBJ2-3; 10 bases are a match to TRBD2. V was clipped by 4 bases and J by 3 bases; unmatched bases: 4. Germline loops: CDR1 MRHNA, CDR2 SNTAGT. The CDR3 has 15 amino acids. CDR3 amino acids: CASSALAGRTDTQYF. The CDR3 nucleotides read TGTGCCAGCAGTGCACTAGCGGGAAGAACAGATACGCAGTATTTT.

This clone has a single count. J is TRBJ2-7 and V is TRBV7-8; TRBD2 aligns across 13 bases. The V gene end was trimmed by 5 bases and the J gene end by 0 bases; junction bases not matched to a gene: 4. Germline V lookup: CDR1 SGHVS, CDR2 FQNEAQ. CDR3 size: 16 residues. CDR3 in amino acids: CASSQGLAGSSYEQYF. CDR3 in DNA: TGTGCCAGCAGCCAGGGACTAGCGGGGAGCTCCTACGAGCAGTACTTC. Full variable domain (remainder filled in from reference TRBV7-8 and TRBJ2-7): GAGVSQSPRYKVAKRGQDVALRCDPISGHVSLFWYQQALGQGPEFLTYFQNEAQLDKSGLPSDRFFAERPEGSVSTLKIQRTQQEDSAVYLCASSQGLAGSSYEQYFGPGTRLTVT.

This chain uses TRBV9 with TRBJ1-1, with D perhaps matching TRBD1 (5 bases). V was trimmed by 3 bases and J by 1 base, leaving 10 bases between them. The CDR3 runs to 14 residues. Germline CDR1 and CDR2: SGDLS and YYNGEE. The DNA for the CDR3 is TGTGCCAGCAGCGGAGGGGTCGGGAACACTGAAGCTTTCTTT. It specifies CASSGGVGNTEAFF.

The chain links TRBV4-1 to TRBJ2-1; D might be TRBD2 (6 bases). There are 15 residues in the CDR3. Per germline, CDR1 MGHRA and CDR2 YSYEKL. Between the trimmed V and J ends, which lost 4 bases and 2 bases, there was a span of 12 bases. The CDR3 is CASSPGTLAYNEQFF. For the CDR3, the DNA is TGCGCCAGCAGCCCTGGGACTCTGGCCTACAATGAGCAGTTCTTC.

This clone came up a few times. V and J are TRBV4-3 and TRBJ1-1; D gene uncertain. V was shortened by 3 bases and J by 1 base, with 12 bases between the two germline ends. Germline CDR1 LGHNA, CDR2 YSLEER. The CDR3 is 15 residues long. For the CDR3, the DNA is TGCGCCAGCAGCCAGACCCCGGAGGGGAACACTGAAGCTTTCTTT. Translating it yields CASSQTPEGNTEAFF.

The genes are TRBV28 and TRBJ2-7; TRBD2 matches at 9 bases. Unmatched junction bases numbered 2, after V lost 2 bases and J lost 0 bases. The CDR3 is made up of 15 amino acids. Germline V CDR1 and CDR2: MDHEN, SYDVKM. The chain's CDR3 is CASSLAGGSSYEQYF. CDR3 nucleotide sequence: TGTGCCAGCAGTTTAGCGGGAGGGAGCTCCTACGAGCAGTACTTC.

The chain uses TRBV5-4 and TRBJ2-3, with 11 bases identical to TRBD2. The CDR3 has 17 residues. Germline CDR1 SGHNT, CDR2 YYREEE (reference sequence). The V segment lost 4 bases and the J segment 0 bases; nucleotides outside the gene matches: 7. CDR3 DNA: TGTGCCAGCAGCAATTTATGGACTAGCGGGAGCACAGATACGCAGTATTTT. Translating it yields CASSNLWTSGSTDTQYF.